Listed below are T cell receptor beta chains from one sample, sequenced in a study of shared clonotypes between healthy human individuals. Assay: immunoSEQ multiplex PCR; the TCRdb copy retains only in-frame clones and omits some. The sample has over 400,000 clones, about 85% seen once; the top ten hold 10% to 15%. The material sequenced was PBMCs. Every receptor here comes from a woman aged 40-49 years in good health. Some clones in this sample may be carry-over from other donors' samples. Both conserved end residues are part of each CDR3.

v_call	j_call	cdr3_aa
TRBV6-4	TRBJ2-1	CASSELAGGHNEQFF
TRBV6-1	TRBJ2-5	CASSERDGGEWGYF
TRBV18	TRBJ1-5	CASSRLTYQGSNQPQHF
TRBV2	TRBJ2-3	CASSLRLAKSTDTQYF
TRBV30	TRBJ2-7	CAWSRGGYEQYF
TRBV5-1	TRBJ2-5	CASSLGLAGKETQYF
TRBV27	TRBJ2-2	CASRRLAGGITGELFF
TRBV28	TRBJ2-7	CASSLGREPYEQYF
TRBV7-9	TRBJ2-3	CASSPSGLAGGTQYF
TRBV5-1	TRBJ2-2	CASGGGLGDPNTGELFF
TRBV10-2	TRBJ1-1	CASSERVPNTEAFF
TRBV18	TRBJ1-5	CASSPRGGNQPQHF
TRBV29-1	TRBJ2-4	CSVDGPGQEDIQYF
TRBV5-1	TRBJ2-3	CASSEADTQYF
TRBV18	TRBJ2-7	CASSPRQDLQYF
TRBV18	TRBJ2-5	CASSPPQETQYF
TRBV7-3	TRBJ2-3	CASSFSGTSTDTQYF
TRBV18	TRBJ2-7	CASSPPGTRKGEQYF
TRBV4-3	TRBJ2-2	CASSRRAGELFF
TRBV19	TRBJ2-1	CASSIWRENNEQFF
TRBV7-2	TRBJ2-5	CVSSTGAWAETQYF
TRBV5-4	TRBJ2-7	CASSASGTTYEQYF
TRBV7-2	TRBJ2-1	CASSLDFGGVNEQFF
TRBV10-2	TRBJ2-7	CASSDSWEQYF
TRBV7-2	TRBJ2-1	CASSLGRDTEQFF
TRBV10-2	TRBJ2-5	CASTRRGPQETQYF
TRBV5-5	TRBJ2-7	CASSWAGTSVYYEQYF
TRBV28	TRBJ2-2	CASSSPTENTGELFF
TRBV18	TRBJ2-3	CASSLVAGQEDTQYF
TRBV6-5	TRBJ2-2	CASKPPRGNTGELFF
TRBV2	TRBJ2-5	CASSEVGGGETQYF
TRBV10-3	TRBJ1-1	CAIRKGSGWNTEAFF
TRBV28	TRBJ1-5	CASSLSPYGNQPQHF
TRBV30	TRBJ2-1	CAWTGGGGNNEQFF
TRBV28	TRBJ2-7	CASSLPSWAHYEQYF
TRBV25-1	TRBJ1-6	CASSEGGRRNSPLHF
TRBV9	TRBJ1-1	CASSVMGGTEAFF
TRBV5-8	TRBJ2-5	CASSLDRGPAAWYF
TRBV5-1	TRBJ2-2	CASSSAQGLRAGELFF
TRBV10-3	TRBJ1-5	CAISSDRSNQPQHF
TRBV28	TRBJ1-4	CASSLSGNLNEKLFF
TRBV4-3	TRBJ1-1	CASSQEGGVNTEAFF
TRBV7-2	TRBJ2-2	CASSFRGAGTGELFF
TRBV6-1	TRBJ1-1	CASSDLRDTIEAFF
TRBV6-5	TRBJ2-7	CASSYRPGGGYEQYF
TRBV21-1	TRBJ2-2	CAGGLAGDEWDTGELFF
TRBV7-3	TRBJ2-1	CASSLSVDNEQFF
TRBV29-1	TRBJ2-5	CSVRASVETQYF
TRBV12-5	TRBJ2-2	CASGLYGSLKLFF
TRBV6-5	TRBJ1-1	CASSYSVGGRSEAFF
TRBV7-8	TRBJ2-4	CASSLPTGRQAKNIQYF
TRBV5-4	TRBJ2-7	CASSSPLSGGSYEQYF
TRBV19	TRBJ2-7	CASSILGRATYEQYF
TRBV5-4	TRBJ1-5	CASSLYGVGQPQHF
TRBV15	TRBJ2-1	CATSLSGHSYNEQFF
TRBV30	TRBJ2-7	CAWALGAGGSYEQYF
TRBV19	TRBJ2-2	CASQRELDTGELFF
TRBV10-3	TRBJ2-1	CAISESATGNNEQFF